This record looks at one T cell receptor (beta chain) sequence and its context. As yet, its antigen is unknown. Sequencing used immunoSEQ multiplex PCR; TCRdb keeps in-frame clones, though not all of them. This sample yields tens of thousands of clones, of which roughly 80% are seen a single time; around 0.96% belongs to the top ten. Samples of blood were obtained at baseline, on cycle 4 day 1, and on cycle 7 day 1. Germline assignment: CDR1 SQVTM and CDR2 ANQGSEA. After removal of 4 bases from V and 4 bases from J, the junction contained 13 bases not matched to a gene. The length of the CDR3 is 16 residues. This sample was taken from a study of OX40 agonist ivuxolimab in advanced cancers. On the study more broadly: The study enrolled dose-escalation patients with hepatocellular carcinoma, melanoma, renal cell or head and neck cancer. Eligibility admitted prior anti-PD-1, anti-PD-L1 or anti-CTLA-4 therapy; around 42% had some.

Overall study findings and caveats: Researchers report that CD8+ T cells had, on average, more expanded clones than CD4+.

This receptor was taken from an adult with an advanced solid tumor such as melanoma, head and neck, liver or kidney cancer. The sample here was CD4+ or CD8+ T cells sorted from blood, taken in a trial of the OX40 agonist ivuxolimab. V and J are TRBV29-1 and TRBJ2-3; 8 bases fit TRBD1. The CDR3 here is CSVGARDRGFADTQYF. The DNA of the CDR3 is TGCAGCGTTGGGGCACGAGACAGGGGATTCGCAGATACGCAGTATTTT.